This TCR beta chain appears in the sequencing data of a study of cytomegalovirus exposure and HLA in healthy donors. Study overall: Genotyping showed roughly 83% of 350 to 400 donors falling in the Caucasian-associated ancestry cluster. Study observations and caveats: Most sequenced TCRs were rare (though some public TCRs occurred in many donors). Testing in vitro showed a few CMV-associated chains specific for CMV antigens.

PCR amplification relied on 60 Vbeta primers (plus 13 Jbeta primers). In the authors' methods: Unique TCR beta chains numbered about 79 million in a later analysis, with 10 million to 14 million shared. Method: immunoSEQ multiplex PCR; TCRdb's copy keeps in-frame clones and lacks some. The DNA was the basis for D and trimming; V, J and clone size are from that table. The sample holds more than 110,000 clones, around 79% seen once. Unmatched junction bases numbered 11, after V lost 3 bases and J lost 4 bases. The germline V gene has CDR1 LNHDA and CDR2 SQIVND (reference sequence). The CDR3 totals 16 residues. Notes on this clone: Its antigen is undetermined.

What was sequenced was PBMCs. The sequence was obtained from a female donor in good health and CMV-seronegative. This sequence joins TRBV19 and TRBJ1-2, with 7 bases lining up with TRBD1. The CDR3 loop is CASSMTGLVVSYGYTF. CDR3 DNA: TGTGCCAGTAGTATGACAGGGCTGGTGGTATCCTATGGCTACACCTTC.